A selection of T cell receptor beta chains follows, all from one sample in a study of blood T cell repertoires in COVID-19. Using immunoSEQ multiplex PCR, the repertoire was profiled, and TCRdb retains in-frame clones only, with some absent. This table holds approximately 100,000 clones, 85% found once. Input material: peripheral blood. The receptors were sampled from a man aged 80 or over with acute or convalescent COVID-19. The CDR3 runs from the conserved cysteine through the conserved F or W. D genes are given only for firm matches. Clone size appears in some rows only: once, few, many, or a class for an expanded clone.

j_call: TRBJ2-7
d_call: .
v_call: TRBV11-3
clone_size: once
cdr3_nt: TGTGCCAGCAGCATCCGCCCGGACAGTTCCGGCGAGCAGTACTTC
cdr3_aa: CASSIRPDSSGEQYF

j_call: TRBJ2-3
d_call: TRBD2
v_call: TRBV20-1
clone_size: .
cdr3_nt: TGCAGTGCTAGTCCCGGGAGGGCCTCAGATACGCAGTATTTT
cdr3_aa: CSASPGRASDTQYF

j_call: TRBJ2-7
d_call: .
v_call: TRBV9
clone_size: .
cdr3_nt: TGTGCCAGCAGCGTCTCTAAGGGGACCTACGAGCAGTACTTC
cdr3_aa: CASSVSKGTYEQYF

j_call: TRBJ2-3
d_call: TRBD1
v_call: TRBV7-7
clone_size: once
cdr3_nt: TGTGCTAGCAGCACCGGGACAGCAGGCACAGATACGCAGTATTTT
cdr3_aa: CASSTGTAGTDTQYF

j_call: TRBJ2-5
d_call: TRBD2
v_call: TRBV5-1
clone_size: .
cdr3_nt: TGCGCCAGCAGCTTGATGGCGGGAGATGAGACCCAGTACTTC
cdr3_aa: CASSLMAGDETQYF

j_call: TRBJ1-1
d_call: .
v_call: TRBV28
clone_size: few
cdr3_nt: TGTGCCAGCAGTTTAGCCCCTGCCAGTCGGGTAACTGAAGCTTTCTTT
cdr3_aa: CASSLAPASRVTEAFF

j_call: TRBJ1-6
d_call: .
v_call: TRBV18
clone_size: .
cdr3_nt: TGTGCCAGCTCACCAAGGGGACAACAAATTTCACCCCTCCACTTT
cdr3_aa: CASSPRGQQISPLHF

j_call: TRBJ2-7
d_call: .
v_call: TRBV6-4
clone_size: .
cdr3_nt: TGTGCCAGTAGAAAAACACAGGGAGCGAACGAGCAGTACTTC
cdr3_aa: CASRKTQGANEQYF

j_call: TRBJ2-3
d_call: .
v_call: TRBV5-4
clone_size: .
cdr3_nt: TGTGCCAGCACCACACAGGGCACAGATACGCAGTATTTT
cdr3_aa: CASTTQGTDTQYF

j_call: TRBJ2-3
d_call: TRBD2
v_call: TRBV7-3
clone_size: .
cdr3_nt: TGTGCCAGCAGCCTTAGCGGGCGACCCTCAGATACGCAGTATTTT
cdr3_aa: CASSLSGRPSDTQYF

j_call: TRBJ2-5
d_call: TRBD2
v_call: TRBV6-6
clone_size: .
cdr3_nt: TGTGCCAGCAGTTACCCACCCGGGGGGGAGACCCAGTACTTC
cdr3_aa: CASSYPPGGETQYF

j_call: TRBJ1-2
d_call: TRBD1
v_call: TRBV10-3
clone_size: .
cdr3_nt: TGTGCCACCGGAACAGGGGGTGGAGATGGCTACACCTTC
cdr3_aa: CATGTGGGDGYTF

j_call: TRBJ1-1
d_call: .
v_call: TRBV7-6
clone_size: .
cdr3_nt: TGTGCCAGCAGCTCAGGGTGGGGGGCTGAAGCTTTCTTT
cdr3_aa: CASSSGWGAEAFF

j_call: TRBJ2-5
d_call: TRBD1
v_call: TRBV5-1
clone_size: .
cdr3_nt: TGCGCCAGCAGCTTGATGTGGGGACAGACGCTGGGCTCGGAGACCCAGTACTTC
cdr3_aa: CASSLMWGQTLGSETQYF

j_call: TRBJ2-5
d_call: TRBD2
v_call: TRBV28
clone_size: .
cdr3_nt: TGTGCCAGCAGTTTGAACCGGGACTACGAGACCCAAGAGACCCAGTACTTC
cdr3_aa: CASSLNRDYETQETQYF

j_call: TRBJ2-3
d_call: .
v_call: TRBV7-8
clone_size: .
cdr3_nt: TGTGCCAGCAGCTTAGATGGCAGAAACACAGATACGCAGTATTTT
cdr3_aa: CASSLDGRNTDTQYF

j_call: TRBJ2-7
d_call: TRBD2
v_call: TRBV7-7
clone_size: .
cdr3_nt: TGTGCTAGCAGCTCTGGACTAGCGGGAGGATCCTACGAGCAGTACTTC
cdr3_aa: CASSSGLAGGSYEQYF

j_call: TRBJ2-7
d_call: .
v_call: TRBV14
clone_size: .
cdr3_nt: TGTGCCAGCGGGCGGGGACCCTACGAGCAGTACTTC
cdr3_aa: CASGRGPYEQYF

j_call: TRBJ2-6
d_call: TRBD1
v_call: TRBV5-6
clone_size: .
cdr3_nt: TGTGCCAGCAGCGGACAGGGAATGAACAAGTTGGGGGCCAACGTCCTGACTTTC
cdr3_aa: CASSGQGMNKLGANVLTF

j_call: TRBJ1-3
d_call: .
v_call: TRBV7-9
clone_size: .
cdr3_nt: TGTGCCAGCAGCTTACCCGGGTTCTCTGGAAACACCATATATTTT
cdr3_aa: CASSLPGFSGNTIYF

j_call: TRBJ2-3
d_call: .
v_call: TRBV18
clone_size: few
cdr3_nt: TGTGCCAGCTCACCGTGGACAGCTGATAGCACAGATACGCAGTATTTT
cdr3_aa: CASSPWTADSTDTQYF

j_call: TRBJ1-1
d_call: TRBD1
v_call: TRBV19
clone_size: .
cdr3_nt: TGTGCCAGTAGTCCCGGGCAGGGGGCTTCCAACACTGAAGCTTTCTTT
cdr3_aa: CASSPGQGASNTEAFF

j_call: TRBJ2-7
d_call: .
v_call: TRBV9
clone_size: .
cdr3_nt: TGTGCCAGCAGCGTAGGAGGAGACGCCGGGCAGTACTTC
cdr3_aa: CASSVGGDAGQYF

j_call: TRBJ2-7
d_call: .
v_call: TRBV28
clone_size: .
cdr3_nt: TGTGCCAGCAGCCAGTTCTGGTACGAGCAGTACTTC
cdr3_aa: CASSQFWYEQYF

j_call: TRBJ2-5
d_call: .
v_call: TRBV24-1
clone_size: .
cdr3_nt: TGTGCCACCAGTGTTGGTATCGGGGATCAAGAGACCCAGTACTTC
cdr3_aa: CATSVGIGDQETQYF

j_call: TRBJ2-7
d_call: TRBD1
v_call: TRBV28
clone_size: .
cdr3_nt: TGTGCCATCGAGTCGGGACAGACCTACGAGCAGTACTTC
cdr3_aa: CAIESGQTYEQYF

j_call: TRBJ1-5
d_call: TRBD1
v_call: TRBV7-9
clone_size: .
cdr3_nt: TGTGCCAGCAGCCGGGACAGTGGGAATCAGCCCCAGCATTTT
cdr3_aa: CASSRDSGNQPQHF

j_call: TRBJ1-2
d_call: .
v_call: TRBV4-2
clone_size: few
cdr3_nt: TGTGCCAGCAGCCAAGATCTCGCGGACAGTTTCAGGTTGAGCTACACCTTC
cdr3_aa: CASSQDLADSFRLSYTF

j_call: TRBJ2-5
d_call: .
v_call: TRBV7-9
clone_size: few
cdr3_nt: TGTGCCAGCAGCTTTATCCTCGTAGAGACCCAGTACTTC
cdr3_aa: CASSFILVETQYF

j_call: TRBJ2-1
d_call: TRBD2
v_call: TRBV9
clone_size: once
cdr3_nt: TGTGCCAGCAGCGCTCGTAGCGGGACCCGCAATGAGCAGTTCTTC
cdr3_aa: CASSARSGTRNEQFF

j_call: TRBJ1-2
d_call: TRBD1
v_call: TRBV29-1
clone_size: once
cdr3_nt: TGCAGCGTTGGGGACAGGTTCGGTTATGGCTACACCTTC
cdr3_aa: CSVGDRFGYGYTF

j_call: TRBJ2-2
d_call: TRBD2
v_call: TRBV5-5
clone_size: .
cdr3_nt: TGTGCCAGCAGCTTGTGGACTTCACTAGCGGGGATCGCGAACACCGGGGAGCTGTTTTTT
cdr3_aa: CASSLWTSLAGIANTGELFF

j_call: TRBJ2-5
d_call: .
v_call: TRBV5-4
clone_size: once
cdr3_nt: TGTGCCAGCAGCTTGGTACAGCAAGAGACCCAGTACTTC
cdr3_aa: CASSLVQQETQYF

j_call: TRBJ2-5
d_call: TRBD1
v_call: TRBV24-1
clone_size: .
cdr3_nt: TGTGCCACCAGTGAAGACAGGGGGTTACTAGAGACCCAGTACTTC
cdr3_aa: CATSEDRGLLETQYF

j_call: TRBJ1-1
d_call: .
v_call: TRBV5-4
clone_size: few
cdr3_nt: TGTGCCAGCAGCTTGCCAGGGAACACTGAAGCTTTCTTT
cdr3_aa: CASSLPGNTEAFF

j_call: TRBJ2-2
d_call: TRBD1
v_call: TRBV5-6
clone_size: .
cdr3_nt: TGTGCCAGCAGCGGGGACAGGCGACGCGACACCGGGGAGCTGTTTTTT
cdr3_aa: CASSGDRRRDTGELFF

j_call: TRBJ1-2
d_call: .
v_call: TRBV7-2
clone_size: .
cdr3_nt: TGTGCCAGCAGCTTAACTGCGGGGAACTATGGCTACACCTTC
cdr3_aa: CASSLTAGNYGYTF

j_call: TRBJ2-7
d_call: TRBD1
v_call: TRBV5-6
clone_size: .
cdr3_nt: TGTGCCAGCAGCTCTTCCGGGACAGGGGCCTACGAGCAGTACTTC
cdr3_aa: CASSSSGTGAYEQYF

j_call: TRBJ1-1
d_call: TRBD1
v_call: TRBV7-2
clone_size: .
cdr3_nt: TGTGCCAGCAGCTGGGGACAGGCGAACACTGAAGCTTTCTTT
cdr3_aa: CASSWGQANTEAFF

j_call: TRBJ1-5
d_call: TRBD1
v_call: TRBV6-5
clone_size: .
cdr3_nt: TGTGCCAGCAGCACAGGGGGCGGCAATCAGCCCCAGCATTTT
cdr3_aa: CASSTGGGNQPQHF

j_call: TRBJ1-1
d_call: .
v_call: TRBV27
clone_size: .
cdr3_nt: TGTGCCAGCCGTCAGGGCTCCCTCATGAACACTGAAGCTTTCTTT
cdr3_aa: CASRQGSLMNTEAFF

j_call: TRBJ2-3
d_call: .
v_call: TRBV4-3
clone_size: .
cdr3_nt: TGCGCCAGCAGCCAAGATAGGGGTCCAGATACGCAGTATTTT
cdr3_aa: CASSQDRGPDTQYF

j_call: TRBJ1-2
d_call: .
v_call: TRBV5-4
clone_size: .
cdr3_nt: TGTGCCAGCAGCTTCTCGGGGGGCCTTGGCTACACCTTC
cdr3_aa: CASSFSGGLGYTF

j_call: TRBJ2-1
d_call: TRBD2
v_call: TRBV5-1
clone_size: .
cdr3_nt: TGCGCCAGCAGCGGGTCGGGACTAGCGGGAGTAAGGTCCTACAATGAGCAGTTCTTC
cdr3_aa: CASSGSGLAGVRSYNEQFF

j_call: TRBJ2-3
d_call: TRBD2
v_call: TRBV15
clone_size: .
cdr3_nt: TGTGCCACCAGCAGTGCCCTAGCGGGAGTGGATACGCAGTATTTT
cdr3_aa: CATSSALAGVDTQYF